There are a few counts of the clone carrying this T cell receptor (beta chain). CDR3 length: 13 residues. V lost 8 bases, J lost 0 bases, and 8 bases lay in between. The germline gives CDR1 LNHDA, CDR2 SQIVND (reference sequence). This sample was included in a study of blood T cell repertoires in COVID-19. For the study at large: Material from acute and convalescent COVID-19 was sourced from the United States, Italy and Spain. In each case, the material was cDNA or gDNA derived from T cells, B-cell-depleted T cells, or PBMCs.

Methods used by the authors: From reference gene primer amplification, estimates of nucleated cell counts were derived. Sequencing was performed with immunoSEQ multiplex PCR; in TCRdb, only in-frame clones are kept and a portion is missing. From that table come the V and J calls and clone size; the DNA was used to work out D and trimming. The sample includes roughly 190,000 clones, about 85% seen only once; the top ten take around 13%. Seattle researchers signed up patients amid active infection and tracked them longitudinally. The chain links TRBV19 to TRBJ1-3; D is possibly TRBD1 (6 bases). The sequencing input was peripheral blood. The clonotype was recovered from a woman aged 70-85 years with COVID-19, enrolled during active disease. The CDR3 sequence: CASGQNSGNTIYF. As DNA, the CDR3 is TGTGCCAGTGGACAGAACTCTGGAAACACCATATATTTT.